One and the same sample provided the 23 T cell receptor beta chains below, sequenced in a study of blood T cell repertoires in COVID-19. Only in-frame clones appear in the TCRdb table, and some are missing; sequencing was by immunoSEQ multiplex PCR. Of 56,000 or so clones in the sample, around 90% are singletons; the top ten hold under 20%. The sample was peripheral blood. Receptor source: a woman aged 80 or over with active COVID-19.

The gene calls are TRBV3-1 (or the pseudogene TRBV3-2) and TRBJ1-1, with D hard to call. Per the germline V gene, CDR1 is LGHDT and CDR2 is YNNKEL (reference sequence). The CDR3 runs 14 residues. The germline V and J ends were trimmed by 6 bases and 0 bases, with 11 bases remaining between them. In nucleotides, the CDR3 is TGTGCCAGCAGGGACGCGGGAATGAACACTGAAGCTTTCTTT. Its translation: CASRDAGMNTEAFF.

The sample holds one count of this clone. The chain combines TRBV4-3 with TRBJ1-1; D might be TRBD1 (5 bases). The V gene's germline CDR1 is LGHNA and CDR2 YSLEER. Between the trimmed V and J ends, which lost 0 bases and 0 bases, there was a span of 14 bases. The CDR3 runs to 17 residues. Written as DNA, the CDR3 is TGCGCCAGCAGCCAAGAGCGGGGGTACGGGGTGAACACTGAAGCTTTCTTT. Translating gives CASSQERGYGVNTEAFF.

The chain employs TRBV7-2 and TRBJ2-7; 10 bases fit TRBD2. This CDR3 is 16 amino acids long. Germline lookup yields CDR1 SGHTA and CDR2 FQGNSA. The V gene end was trimmed by 1 base and the J gene end by 0 bases; junction bases not matched to a gene: 3. CDR3 amino acids: CASSLDSGGPSYEQYF. In DNA form, the CDR3 reads TGTGCCAGCAGCTTAGATAGCGGGGGGCCCTCCTACGAGCAGTACTTC. Full variable domain (rest looked up from reference TRBV7-2 and TRBJ2-7): GAGVSQSPSNKVTEKGKDVELRCDPISGHTALYWYRQSLGQGLEFLIYFQGNSAPDKSGLPSDRFSAERTGGSVSTLTIQRTQQEDSAVYLCASSLDSGGPSYEQYFGPGTRLTVT.

This chain links TRBV7-8 with TRBJ1-2; tentative D call: TRBD1 (5 bases). The CDR3 is 12 residues long. Trimming stripped 5 bases from V and 5 bases from J, with 9 bases between. In germline, CDR1 is SGHVS, CDR2 FQNEAQ. The CDR3: CASSQDSYGYTF. The CDR3 DNA sequence: TGTGCCAGCAGCCAAGACAGTTATGGCTACACCTTC.

This chain links TRBV6-1 with TRBJ2-1; perhaps TRBD2 as D (6 bases). Trimming took 4 bases from V and 4 from J, leaving 17 bases between them. The CDR3 covers 16 residues. Per the germline V gene, CDR1 is MNHNS and CDR2 is SASEGT. The CDR3 spells CASSGFRGAQYNEQFF. Written as DNA, the CDR3 is TGTGCCAGCAGTGGATTCCGCGGGGCACAGTACAATGAGCAGTTCTTC.

V usage is TRBV4-2 and J usage is TRBJ1-6; 7 nucleotides align to TRBD1. V shed 4 bases and J 5 bases; nucleotides not matched to a gene: 2. The germline V gene encodes CDR1 LGHNA and CDR2 YNFKEQ. This CDR3 has 14 residues. The chain's CDR3 is CASSLTGDNSPLHF. The CDR3 DNA sequence: TGTGCCAGCAGCCTCACAGGGGATAATTCACCCCTCCACTTT.

The genes are TRBV29-1 and TRBJ2-7; 8 positions match TRBD1. The V gene end was trimmed by 4 bases and the J gene end by 3 bases; junction bases not matched to a gene: 2. Germline CDR1 and CDR2: SQVTM and ANQGSEA. The CDR3 has 12 amino acids. The CDR3 sequence: CSVGQGLYEQYF. CDR3 DNA sequence: TGCAGCGTTGGACAGGGGCTCTACGAGCAGTACTTC.

This chain connects TRBV7-9 to TRBJ1-4; 9 nucleotides line up with TRBD1. CDR1 and CDR2 (germline): SEHNR, FQNEAQ (reference sequence). The V and J ends lost 3 bases and 4 bases, in that order; junction bases with no gene match: 0. This CDR3 is built from 14 residues. In DNA form, the CDR3 reads TGTGCCAGCAGCTTGGACAGGGGTAATGAAAAACTGTTTTTT. Translation: CASSLDRGNEKLFF. Full variable domain (remainder filled in from reference TRBV7-9 and TRBJ1-4): DTGVSQNPRHKITKRGQNVTFRCDPISEHNRLYWYRQTLGQGPEFLTYFQNEAQLEKSRLLSDRFSAERPKGSFSTLEIQRTEQGDSAMYLCASSLDRGNEKLFFGSGTQLSVL.

The J gene is TRBJ2-3, the V gene TRBV18; the match to TRBD2 covers 11 bases. Germline CDR1 and CDR2: KGHSH and LQKENI. The trim removed 2 bases at V and 5 bases at J, leaving 0 bases unmatched. This CDR3 has 14 amino acids. The CDR3 here is CASSPTSGGDTQYF. The DNA of the CDR3 is TGTGCCAGCTCACCAACTAGCGGGGGAGATACGCAGTATTTT.

The chain couples TRBV27 to TRBJ2-1, with 12 bases that match TRBD2. Trimming took 5 bases from V and 2 from J; bases not matched to a gene: 10. The germline V gene encodes CDR1 MNHEY and CDR2 SMNVEV (reference sequence). This CDR3 comprises 18 residues. CDR3 nucleotides: TGTGCCAGCAGTGAATTCGCCCTAGCGGGGGGGACCTACAATGAGCAGTTCTTC. Protein: CASSEFALAGGTYNEQFF.

The chain recombines TRBV2 with TRBJ2-6; D perhaps matches TRBD2 (6 bases). The germline CDR1 and CDR2 sequences are SNHLY and FYNNEI. CDR3 length equals 15 residues. Trimming pared 1 base from V and 2 bases from J, leaving 6 bases between. The CDR3 reads CASSEGRAGANVLTF. The CDR3, as DNA: TGTGCCAGCAGTGAAGGGAGGGCTGGGGCCAACGTCCTGACTTTC.

This clone was recorded once. V gene TRBV7-9 combines with J gene TRBJ1-3; D gene uncertain. The length of the CDR3 is 14 residues. Per the germline V gene, CDR1 is SEHNR and CDR2 is FQNEAQ (reference sequence). V lost 2 bases to trimming and J lost 0 bases, with 5 bases between them. CDR3 residues: CASSLSSSGNTIYF. The CDR3, as DNA: TGTGCCAGCAGCTTATCTAGCTCTGGAAACACCATATATTTT. The variable domain in full, completed from reference TRBV7-9 and TRBJ1-3, reads DTGVSQNPRHKITKRGQNVTFRCDPISEHNRLYWYRQTLGQGPEFLTYFQNEAQLEKSRLLSDRFSAERPKGSFSTLEIQRTEQGDSAMYLCASSLSSSGNTIYFGEGSWLTVV.

The V and J genes are TRBV6-5 and TRBJ2-7; the D gene is possibly TRBD2 (5 bases). Per germline, CDR1 MNHEY and CDR2 SVGAGI. CDR3 length equals 14 residues. Trimming took off 4 bases at V and 0 bases at J, with 10 bases between the two ends. The CDR3 here is CASSSGYLSYEQYF. The DNA for the CDR3 is TGTGCCAGCAGTTCGGGATACCTCTCCTACGAGCAGTACTTC.

The chain joins TRBV28 to TRBJ2-7; TRBD1 aligns across 9 bases. V trimming: 5 bases; J trimming: 1 base; junction bases outside the gene matches: 6. Germline lookup yields CDR1 MDHEN and CDR2 SYDVKM. The CDR3 covers 15 residues. This CDR3 is CASSLPGTGSYEQYF. In DNA, the CDR3 is TGTGCCAGCAGTCTCCCCGGGACAGGGTCCTACGAGCAGTACTTC.

This chain uses TRBV20-1 with TRBJ1-1; D gene ambiguous. The germline V gene encodes CDR1 DFQATT and CDR2 SNEGSKA (reference sequence). The CDR3 is 13 residues long. V lost 3 bases and J 2 bases, leaving 10 bases between the germline ends. The CDR3 loop reads CSASIQQNTEAFF. The CDR3 DNA reads TGCAGTGCTAGTATTCAACAAAACACTGAAGCTTTCTTT.

The chain joins TRBV18 to TRBJ1-1; the D gene is possibly TRBD1 (5 bases). CDR3 length: 14 amino acids. Germline V gene sequence: CDR1 KGHSH, CDR2 LQKENI. The ends were cut back, 5 bases at V and 1 base at J, with 11 bases in the middle. The CDR3 reads CASSGGNRNTEAFF. The CDR3 DNA sequence: TGTGCCAGCTCAGGGGGGAATAGGAACACTGAAGCTTTCTTT.

This clone has more than one count but fewer than ten. This chain uses TRBV2 with TRBJ2-3, with 9 bases fitting TRBD2. This CDR3 spans 15 amino acids. Germline assignment: CDR1 SNHLY and CDR2 FYNNEI. Unmatched junction bases numbered 12, after V lost 7 bases and J lost 7 bases. CDR3 bases: TGTGCCAGCACTGCGTATGGCGGGGGGGCTTATACGCAGTATTTT. Protein product: CASTAYGGGAYTQYF.

The chain employs TRBV15 and TRBJ1-2; D is possibly TRBD1 (5 bases). Trimming removed 7 bases from V and 7 bases from J, with 22 bases in between. Germline CDR1 LNHNV, CDR2 YYDKDF (reference sequence). CDR3 size: 15 residues. The DNA for the CDR3 is TGTGCCACCACAGAAGGGCAGGGAACGGCCCTTGGCTACACCTTC. Protein: CATTEGQGTALGYTF.

V and J are TRBV7-6 and TRBJ1-5, with 7 nucleotides matching TRBD1. Trimming at V came to 1 base and at J to 6 bases, leaving 6 bases not matched to a gene. The V gene's germline CDR1 is SGHVS and CDR2 FNYEAQ. The CDR3 sequence is 15 residues long. CDR3 region: CASSLGQGIGQPQHF. The DNA for the CDR3 is TGTGCCAGCAGCTTAGGACAGGGAATAGGTCAGCCCCAGCATTTT. Filled out from reference TRBV7-6 and TRBJ1-5, the complete variable domain reads GAGVSQSPRYKVTKRGQDVALRCDPISGHVSLYWYRQALGQGPEFLTYFNYEAQQDKSGLPNDRFSAERPEGSISTLTIQRTEQRDSAMYRCASSLGQGIGQPQHFGDGTRLSIL.

The genes are TRBV11-3 and TRBJ2-2; D not resolved. There are 16 residues in the CDR3. The V gene's germline CDR1 is SGHNT and CDR2 YENEEA. V dropped 5 bases and J dropped 2 bases, with 15 bases sitting between them. The CDR3 loop reads CASSHERVSNTGELFF. CDR3 nucleotides: TGTGCCAGCAGCCATGAGCGAGTCTCTAACACCGGGGAGCTGTTTTTT.

The chain is built from TRBV19 and TRBJ1-2, with 9 bases fitting TRBD1. This CDR3 spans 14 amino acids. Per the germline V gene, CDR1 is LNHDA and CDR2 is SQIVND (reference sequence). With V trimmed by 4 bases and J by 4 bases, 4 bases remained unmatched. CDR3 sequence (DNA): TGTGCCAGTAGTAGGGGACAGGGAGTCTATGGCTACACCTTC. Its protein product is CASSRGQGVYGYTF.

V and J are TRBV7-8 and TRBJ2-2; 10 bases agree with TRBD2. The CDR3 is 18 amino acids. Per germline, CDR1 SGHVS and CDR2 FQNEAQ. V gave up 1 base and J gave up 4 bases; unmatched junction bases: 9. The CDR3 DNA sequence: TGTGCCAGCAGCTTAGTCCCCCTAGCGGGGGTTATCACCGGGGAGCTGTTTTTT. It yields the protein CASSLVPLAGVITGELFF.

The V gene is TRBV9, the J gene TRBJ2-3, with D tentatively TRBD2 (6 bases). CDR1 is SGDLS and CDR2 is YYNGEE in the germline V gene. This CDR3 is built from 17 residues. V dropped 0 bases and J dropped 4 bases, with 18 bases sitting between them. CDR3 sequence reads: CASSVGPRVGGADTQYF. The CDR3 DNA sequence: TGTGCCAGCAGCGTAGGGCCCCGGGTCGGAGGGGCAGATACGCAGTATTTT.